The table lists the clone carrying this T cell receptor (beta chain) with many counts. Unique molecular identifiers tagged the TCRbeta library. TCRdb re-called the PCR reads through MiXCR, storing one row per CDR3 protein. The sample consists of about 600,000 distinct CDR3 sequences, over 9.5% of them appearing once. This sample is drawn from a study of T-cell reconstitution after alpha-beta-depleted transplantation in children. V lost 6 bases, J lost 4 bases, and 20 bases lay in between. The CDR3 is made up of 16 amino acids. The germline CDR1 and CDR2 sequences are MRHNA and SNTAGT. The sample was PBMCs from the stem cell graft donor, taken from the stem cell graft. The TCR sequence derives from a human donor who donated a stem cell graft to a child with acute myeloid leukemia. The chain couples TRBV6-4 to TRBJ2-3; D could derive from TRBD1 or TRBD2 (5 bases each). This chain's CDR3 is CASSDGTRGSADTQYF. CDR3 nucleotide sequence: TGTGCCAGCAGCGATGGGACGCGTGGCTCCGCAGATACGCAGTATTTT.